This T cell receptor beta chain comes out of a study of blood T cell repertoires in COVID-19. As for the study in general: The cDNA or gDNA used as material had been derived from T cells, B-cell-depleted T cells, or PBMCs.

This CDR3 is 14 amino acids long. The germline V gene has CDR1 MNHEY and CDR2 SMNVEV (reference sequence). J was trimmed by 4 bases and V by 6 bases; bases with no gene match: 9. Clones were read by immunoSEQ multiplex PCR, and TCRdb kept only the in-frame ones, dropping some. The sample carries roughly 120,000 clones, approximately 87% recorded once. V gene TRBV27 combines with J gene TRBJ2-7, with 7 bases that match TRBD2. The material sequenced was peripheral blood. The clonotype was recovered from a woman aged 45-59 years with acute or convalescent COVID-19. CDR3 bases: TGTGCCAGCAGCCTAAGACTAGCCCCGTACGAGCAGTACTTC. This translates into CASSLRLAPYEQYF.